Below are 3 T cell receptor beta chains sequenced from a single sample in a study of CD8 T cells in ankylosing spondylitis. TCRdb recomputed calls from the 5' RACE reads with MiXCR, one row per CDR3 protein. The profile shows some 250,000 distinct CDR3 sequences, more than 20% of them singletons. Material: blood, either unsorted or a sorted T cell fraction (not recorded which). These receptors were obtained from a male donor with ankylosing spondylitis or in good health (not recorded which).

The chain links TRBV28 to TRBJ2-3; D unclear. Germline assignment: CDR1 MDHEN and CDR2 SYDVKM. The CDR3 is 12 residues long. Trimming left V 3 bases short and J 10 bases short, with 11 bases between. CDR3 amino acids: CASSLQKSPQYF. As DNA, the CDR3 is TGTGCCAGCAGTTTGCAGAAAAGTCCGCAGTATTTT.

This clonotype appeared many times. The rearrangement links TRBV12-3 or TRBV12-4 to TRBJ1-6, with D perhaps TRBD1 (5 bases). CDR3 length: 13 residues. V lost 4 bases to trimming and J lost 7 bases, with 8 bases between them. The CDR3 bases are TGTGCCAGCAGTTGGAAGGGGAATTCACCCCTCCACTTT. This translates into CASSWKGNSPLHF.

V and J are TRBV12-3 or TRBV12-4 and TRBJ2-5; D is uncertain. Trimming cost V 6 bases and J 7 bases, with 24 bases left between them. The CDR3 loop spans 16 amino acids. CDR3 residues: CASSPRSVVPPGTQYF. The CDR3 bases are TGTGCCAGCAGCCCCCGCAGCGTTGTCCCCCCTGGGACCCAGTACTTC.